Below are 23 T cell receptor beta chains sequenced from a single sample in a study of beta chain features in type 1 diabetes (dated by TCRdb to the late 2010s). Library preparation used the immunoSEQ multiplex PCR assay. All of the isolated RNA was reverse transcribed with the High Capacity cDNA Reverse Transcription Kit, so expressed TCRB transcripts were sequenced. The immuneACCESS repertoire file appears here via TCRdb, limited to in-frame rearrangements. These files lack a portion of the clones; in checked studies, under half of the deficit traces to unresolved V genes, and the cause of the others is not known. This sample lists roughly 230,000 clones; over 7.5% were detected once. The ten most abundant clones make up approximately 0.035% of the sample. The sample taken for sequencing was naive CD4+ T cells from blood. Per the publication, the cell subset or site label means: true naive CD4+ T cells. Receptors originate from a woman aged 18 to 35 in good health.

J is TRBJ2-1 and V is TRBV9, with a tentative D call TRBD2 (6 bases). Trimming took 0 bases from V and 3 from J, leaving 7 bases between them. The CDR3 consists of 14 residues. Germline V lookup: CDR1 SGDLS, CDR2 YYNGEE. CDR3 coding DNA: TGTGCCAGCAGCGTAGGCGGGGACTACAATGAGCAGTTCTTC. Translated: CASSVGGDYNEQFF. The full variable domain, with the rest looked up from reference TRBV9 and TRBJ2-1, is DSGVTQTPKHLITATGQRVTLRCSPRSGDLSVYWYQQSLDQGLQFLIQYYNGEERAKGNILERFSAQQFPDLHSELNLSSLELGDSALYFCASSVGGDYNEQFFGPGTRLTVL.

This clone turned up a few times. Additional DNA sequences in this sample encode the identical CDR3. The rearrangement links TRBV5-1 to TRBJ2-3; 10 bases are a match to TRBD2. Germline V lookup: CDR1 SGHRS, CDR2 YFSETQ. Trimming at V came to 4 bases and at J to 1 base, leaving 3 bases not matched to a gene. The CDR3 has 15 residues. The CDR3 spells CASSPGTSGTDTQYF. The CDR3 DNA reads TGCGCCAGCAGCCCCGGGACTAGCGGCACAGATACGCAGTATTTT.

The rearrangement uses TRBV7-6 and TRBJ1-1; D unresolved. Trimming took off 3 bases at V and 1 base at J, with 9 bases between the two ends. Germline V gives CDR1 SGHVS, CDR2 FNYEAQ. This CDR3 spans 14 amino acids. The CDR3 bases are TGTGCCAGCAGCTTCGGAGACGGGAACACTGAAGCTTTCTTT. Amino acids: CASSFGDGNTEAFF.

The sample holds one count of this clone. The chain uses TRBV7-2 and TRBJ2-1; 8 nucleotides agree with TRBD2. Looked up from germline, CDR1 is SGHTA and CDR2 is FQGNSA. Losses at the gene ends were 6 bases for V and 6 bases for J; bases not matched to a gene: 13. The CDR3 spans 16 residues. CDR3 sequence reads: CASRHNSRTSFNEQFF. The CDR3, as DNA: TGTGCCAGCAGACATAATTCCCGGACTAGCTTCAATGAGCAGTTCTTC.

This clone was observed a handful of times. The chain recombines TRBV30 with TRBJ1-1, with 9 positions matching TRBD1. This CDR3 region has 12 residues. Germline CDR1 reads GTSNPN; CDR2 reads SVGIG (reference sequence). With 0 bases clipped from V and 11 bases from J, the junction kept 4 bases outside the gene matches. This CDR3 reads CAWSVGTGTAFF. For the CDR3, the DNA is TGTGCCTGGAGTGTGGGGACAGGGACGGCTTTCTTT.

This clone was seen a few times. The chain links TRBV19 to TRBJ1-5; 7 bases fit TRBD1. CDR1 is LNHDA, CDR2 SQIVND, per germline (reference sequence). Trimming at V came to 1 base and at J to 3 bases, leaving 3 bases not matched to a gene. The CDR3 length is 15 residues. DNA for the CDR3: TGTGCCAGTAGTATAGGTGACAGGGACAATCAGCCCCAGCATTTT. As protein: CASSIGDRDNQPQHF.

This clone has a handful of counts. The J gene is TRBJ1-2, the V gene TRBV27, with TRBD1 identical over 9 bases. After removal of 5 bases from V and 10 bases from J, the junction contained 8 bases not matched to a gene. Germline CDR1 MNHEY, CDR2 SMNVEV (reference sequence). This CDR3 region has 13 residues. The CDR3 loop reads CASSRPGQGDYTF. The CDR3 DNA sequence: TGTGCCAGCAGTCGTCCGGGACAGGGTGACTACACCTTC.

About this clone itself: Mismatch with germline at one junction end may stem from a read error. The CDR3 nucleotides are TGTGCCAGCAGCCAAGAACAGGGCCAAGAGACCCAGTACTTC. Amino acids: CASSQEQGQETQYF. The chain is built from TRBV4-1 and TRBJ2-5, with D possibly TRBD1 on 6 matching bases. Germline CDR1 reads MGHRA; CDR2 reads YSYEKL. The CDR3 covers 14 residues.

This clone was seen a handful of times. This chain joins TRBV30 and TRBJ2-3, with TRBD1 identical over 9 bases. V lost 0 bases, J lost 1 base, and 8 bases stayed unmatched. Germline V gene sequence: CDR1 GTSNPN, CDR2 SVGIG (reference sequence). The CDR3 contains 17 residues. This CDR3 reads CAWSVGRTGGGTDTQYF. CDR3 DNA sequence: TGTGCCTGGAGTGTAGGCCGAACAGGGGGCGGCACAGATACGCAGTATTTT.

This clone turned up a few times. The chain couples TRBV28 to TRBJ2-2; 9 bases align to TRBD2. Unmatched junction bases numbered 5, after V lost 2 bases and J lost 4 bases. CDR3 length equals 16 residues. Germline values: CDR1 MDHEN, CDR2 SYDVKM. CDR3 sequence (DNA): TGTGCCAGCAGTTTAGCGGGAGGGCCGGCCACCGGGGAGCTGTTTTTT. Translating it yields CASSLAGGPATGELFF. Supplemented by reference TRBV28 and TRBJ2-2, the full variable domain reads DVKVTQSSRYLVKRTGEKVFLECVQDMDHENMFWYRQDPGLGLRLIYFSYDVKMKEKGDIPEGYSVSREKKERFSLILESASTNQTSMYLCASSLAGGPATGELFFGEGSRLTVL.

This clone occurred many times. The chain is built from TRBV6-6 and TRBJ2-7; D is undetermined. The CDR3 runs 13 residues. CDR1 and CDR2 from the germline V gene are MNHNY and SVGAGI (reference sequence). The germline V and J ends were trimmed by 6 bases and 1 base, with 10 bases remaining between them. DNA for the CDR3: TGTGCCAGCAGAGATAGCTTGTCCTACGAGCAGTACTTC. It translates to CASRDSLSYEQYF.

This clone appeared a few times. The chain carries TRBV5-5 and TRBJ1-1; possible D gene TRBD1, 6 bases. Germline V gene data show CDR1 as SGHKS and CDR2 as YYEKEE (reference sequence). Deletions cut 4 bases from V and 0 bases from J, with 13 bases between. This CDR3 is 15 amino acids long. The CDR3 region is CASSPTGSMNTEAFF. The CDR3, as DNA: TGTGCCAGCAGCCCCACAGGGTCAATGAACACTGAAGCTTTCTTT.

This clone was recorded a few times. The chain recombines TRBV5-1 with TRBJ1-2; 9 nucleotides agree with TRBD1. J gave up 6 bases and V 4 bases, and 13 bases lay outside the gene matches. This CDR3 has 16 residues. Germline CDR1 SGHRS, CDR2 YFSETQ. The CDR3 DNA follows: TGCGCCAGCAGCCCTGGGACAGGGCGGCCGGGAGATGGCTACACCTTC. Its protein is CASSPGTGRPGDGYTF.

V and J are TRBV30 and TRBJ1-4; D call uncertain. Deletions cut 3 bases from V and 0 bases from J, with 8 bases between. This CDR3 has 14 residues. Germline CDR1 GTSNPN, CDR2 SVGIG (reference sequence). The CDR3 sequence is CAWSRPATNEKLFF. For the CDR3, the DNA is TGTGCCTGGAGCCGCCCGGCAACTAATGAAAAACTGTTTTTT.

V usage is TRBV11-1 and J usage is TRBJ2-1; TRBD2 aligns across 9 bases. In germline, CDR1 is SGHAT, CDR2 FQDESV (reference sequence). The V and J ends lost 1 base and 12 bases, in that order; junction bases with no gene match: 10. The CDR3 consists of 15 residues. The CDR3 is CASSLGAGGMGGQFF. CDR3 DNA: TGTGCCAGCAGCTTAGGAGCGGGAGGCATGGGTGGGCAGTTCTTC.

This clone was seen more than once but under ten times. The rearrangement links TRBV30 to TRBJ2-1; the match to TRBD2 covers 9 bases. This CDR3 is built from 14 residues. Germline lookup yields CDR1 GTSNPN and CDR2 SVGIG (reference sequence). J gave up 2 bases and V 5 bases, and 4 bases lay outside the gene matches. The CDR3 here is CAWDSGSAYNEQFF. In DNA, the CDR3 is TGTGCCTGGGATAGCGGGAGTGCCTACAATGAGCAGTTCTTC.

V is TRBV6-5 and J is TRBJ2-5; 11 bases agree with TRBD1. From germline, CDR1 is MNHEY and CDR2 SVGAGI. V lost 5 bases, J lost 4 bases, and 3 bases stayed unmatched. The CDR3 totals 14 residues. The CDR3 DNA follows: TGTGCCAGCAGTAGGACAGGGGGCGCAGAGACCCAGTACTTC. It yields the protein CASSRTGGAETQYF.

The V call is TRBV6-1, the J call TRBJ1-1; no clear D. The CDR3 has 15 amino acids. V lost 6 bases to trimming and J lost 2 bases, with 16 bases between them. The V gene's germline CDR1 is MNHNS and CDR2 SASEGT. CDR3 residues: CASSGTFTANTEAFF. The CDR3 coding sequence is TGTGCCAGCAGCGGAACCTTCACAGCTAACACTGAAGCTTTCTTT.

This clone has a handful of counts. The chain has TRBV19 and TRBJ2-1, with no clear D. V lost 3 bases and J lost 0, with 12 bases in between. The CDR3 is 16 amino acids. Germline values: CDR1 LNHDA, CDR2 SQIVND (reference sequence). In DNA, the CDR3 is TGTGCCAGTAGTATTTTTCGCGGTGGCTCCTACAATGAGCAGTTCTTC. Translated: CASSIFRGGSYNEQFF.

The rearrangement links TRBV27 to TRBJ1-2; D might be TRBD1 (5 bases). Trimming left V 2 bases short and J 8 bases short, with 15 bases between. The CDR3 covers 14 residues. Germline-derived CDR1 and CDR2 are MNHEY and SMNVEV (reference sequence). CDR3 nucleotide sequence: TGTGCCAGCAGTTTAAACCTTGGGAGGGGCGGCTACACCTTC. Its protein is CASSLNLGRGGYTF.

This clone was seen a handful of times. The V and J genes are TRBV5-1 and TRBJ2-5, with TRBD1 as a possible D gene (6 bases). With 0 bases removed from V and 1 base from J, the gap between germline ends came to 10 bases. CDR1 is SGHRS, CDR2 YFSETQ, per germline. CDR3 length equals 15 residues. DNA of the CDR3: TGCGCCAGCAGCTTGGGACAGGAGATCCAAGAGACCCAGTACTTC. It is translated as CASSLGQEIQETQYF.

This clone was counted between two and nine times. V and J are TRBV2 and TRBJ2-1, with TRBD2 matching 7 bases. Looked up from germline, CDR1 is SNHLY and CDR2 is FYNNEI. The trim removed 8 bases at V and 2 bases at J, leaving 12 bases unmatched. The CDR3 runs 16 residues. The CDR3: CASLKEGGSTYNEQFF. CDR3 nucleotide sequence: TGTGCCAGCCTGAAGGAGGGCGGGAGCACCTACAATGAGCAGTTCTTC.

The rearrangement uses TRBV9 and TRBJ2-1, with a weak D call TRBD2 (5 bases). Germline V lookup: CDR1 SGDLS, CDR2 YYNGEE. V dropped 0 bases and J dropped 6 bases, with 10 bases sitting between them. The CDR3 extends over 14 amino acids. CDR3 DNA sequence: TGTGCCAGCAGCGTAGACTACCGGGGCAATGAGCAGTTCTTC. It yields the protein CASSVDYRGNEQFF.